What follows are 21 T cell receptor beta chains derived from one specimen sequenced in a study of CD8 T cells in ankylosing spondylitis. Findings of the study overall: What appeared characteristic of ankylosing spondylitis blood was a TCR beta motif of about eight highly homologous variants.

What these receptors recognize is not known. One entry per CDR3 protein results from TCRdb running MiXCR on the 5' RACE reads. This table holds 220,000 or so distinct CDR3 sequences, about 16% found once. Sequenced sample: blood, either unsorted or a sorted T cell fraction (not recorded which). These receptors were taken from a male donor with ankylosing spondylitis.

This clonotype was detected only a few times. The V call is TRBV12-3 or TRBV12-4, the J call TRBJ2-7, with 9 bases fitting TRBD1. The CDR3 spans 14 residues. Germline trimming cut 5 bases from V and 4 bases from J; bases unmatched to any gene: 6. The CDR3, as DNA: TGTGCCAGCAGTCTGACAGGGGGAGGGTACGAGCAGTACTTC. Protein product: CASSLTGGGYEQYF.

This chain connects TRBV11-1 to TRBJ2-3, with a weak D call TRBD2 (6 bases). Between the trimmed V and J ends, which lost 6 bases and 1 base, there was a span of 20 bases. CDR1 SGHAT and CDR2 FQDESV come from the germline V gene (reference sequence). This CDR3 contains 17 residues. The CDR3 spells CASRSWEDYLRTDTQYF. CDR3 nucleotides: TGTGCCAGCAGATCATGGGAGGACTACCTCCGCACAGATACGCAGTATTTT.

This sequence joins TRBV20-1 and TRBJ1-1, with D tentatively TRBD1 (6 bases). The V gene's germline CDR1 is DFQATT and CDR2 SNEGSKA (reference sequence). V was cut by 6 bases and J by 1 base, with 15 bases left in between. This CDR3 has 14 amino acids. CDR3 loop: CSAQGLTGNTEAFF. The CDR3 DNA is TGCAGTGCCCAGGGCCTGACAGGGAACACTGAAGCTTTCTTT.

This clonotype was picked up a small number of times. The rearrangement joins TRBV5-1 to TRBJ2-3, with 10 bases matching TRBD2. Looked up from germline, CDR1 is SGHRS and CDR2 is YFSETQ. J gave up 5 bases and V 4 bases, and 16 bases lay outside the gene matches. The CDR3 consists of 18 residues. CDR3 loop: CASSPTPLAGVVEDTQYF. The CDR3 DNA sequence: TGCGCCAGCAGCCCAACCCCCCTAGCGGGGGTTGTTGAAGATACGCAGTATTTT.

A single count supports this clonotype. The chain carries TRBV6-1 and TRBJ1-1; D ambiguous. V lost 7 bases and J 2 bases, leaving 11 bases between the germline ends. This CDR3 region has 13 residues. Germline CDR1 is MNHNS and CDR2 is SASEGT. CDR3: CASKVMVNTEAFF. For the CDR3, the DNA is TGTGCCAGCAAGGTTATGGTAAACACTGAAGCTTTCTTT.

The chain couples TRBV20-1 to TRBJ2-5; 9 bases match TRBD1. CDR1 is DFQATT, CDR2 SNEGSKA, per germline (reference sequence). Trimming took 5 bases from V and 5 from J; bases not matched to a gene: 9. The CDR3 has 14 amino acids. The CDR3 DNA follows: TGCAGTGCTTGGGAGACAGGGGGTGAGGAGACCCAGTACTTC. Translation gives CSAWETGGEETQYF.

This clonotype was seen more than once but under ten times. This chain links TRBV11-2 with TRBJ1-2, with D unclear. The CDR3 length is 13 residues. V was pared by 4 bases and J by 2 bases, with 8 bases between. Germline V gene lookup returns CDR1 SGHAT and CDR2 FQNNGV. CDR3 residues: CASSSPPNYGYTF. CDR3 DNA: TGTGCCAGCAGCTCCCCCCCCAACTATGGCTACACCTTC.

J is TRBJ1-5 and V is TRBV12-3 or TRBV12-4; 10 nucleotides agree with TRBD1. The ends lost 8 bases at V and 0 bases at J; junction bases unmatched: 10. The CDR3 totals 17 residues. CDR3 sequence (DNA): TGTGCCAGCGTGCGGGACAGGGGATTCTATAGCAATCAGCCCCAGCATTTT. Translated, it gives CASVRDRGFYSNQPQHF.

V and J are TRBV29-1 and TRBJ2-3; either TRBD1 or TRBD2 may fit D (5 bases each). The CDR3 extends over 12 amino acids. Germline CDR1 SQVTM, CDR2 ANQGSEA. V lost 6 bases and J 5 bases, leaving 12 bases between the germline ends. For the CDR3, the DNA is TGCAGCGTGGGATCTGGGGGAGATACGCAGTATTTT. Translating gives CSVGSGGDTQYF.

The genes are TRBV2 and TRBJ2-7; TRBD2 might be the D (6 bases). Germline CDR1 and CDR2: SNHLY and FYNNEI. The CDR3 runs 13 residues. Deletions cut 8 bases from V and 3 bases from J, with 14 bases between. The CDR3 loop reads CASRASTSYEQYF. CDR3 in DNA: TGTGCCAGCCGGGCCTCGACTAGCTACGAGCAGTACTTC. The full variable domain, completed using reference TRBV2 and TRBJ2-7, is EPEVTQTPSHQVTQMGQEVILRCVPISNHLYFYWYRQILGQKVEFLVSFYNNEISEKSEIFDDQFSVERPDGSNFTLKIRSTKLEDSAMYFCASRASTSYEQYFGPGTRLTVT.

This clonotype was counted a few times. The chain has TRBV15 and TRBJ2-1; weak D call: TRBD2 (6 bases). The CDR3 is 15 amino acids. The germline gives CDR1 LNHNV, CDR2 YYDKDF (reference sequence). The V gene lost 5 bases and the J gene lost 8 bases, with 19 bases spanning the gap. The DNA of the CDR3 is TGTGCCACCAGCGGATGGCGGGATCCGTCGGATGAGCAGTTCTTC. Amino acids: CATSGWRDPSDEQFF.

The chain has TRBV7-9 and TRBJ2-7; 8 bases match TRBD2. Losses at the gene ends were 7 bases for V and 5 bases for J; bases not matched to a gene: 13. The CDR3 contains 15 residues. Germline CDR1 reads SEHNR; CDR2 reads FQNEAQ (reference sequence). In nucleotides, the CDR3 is TGTGCCAGCACCCTTTGGGGGGAGCGGGAGAACGAGCAGTACTTC. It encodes CASTLWGERENEQYF.

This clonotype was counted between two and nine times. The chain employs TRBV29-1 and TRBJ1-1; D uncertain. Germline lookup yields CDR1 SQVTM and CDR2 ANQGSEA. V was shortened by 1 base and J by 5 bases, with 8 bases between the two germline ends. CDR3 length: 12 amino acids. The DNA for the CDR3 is TGCAGCGTTGAAGGTATGGGAACTGAAGCTTTCTTT. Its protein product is CSVEGMGTEAFF.

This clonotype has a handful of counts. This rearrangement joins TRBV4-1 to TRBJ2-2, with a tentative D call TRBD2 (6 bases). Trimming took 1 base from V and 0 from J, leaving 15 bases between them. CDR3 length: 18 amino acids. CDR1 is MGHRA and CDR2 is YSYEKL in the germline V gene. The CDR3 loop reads CASSQVGKAGPNTGELFF. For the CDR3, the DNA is TGCGCCAGCAGCCAAGTTGGTAAGGCGGGACCGAACACCGGGGAGCTGTTTTTT.

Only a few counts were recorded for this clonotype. CDR3 DNA sequence: TGTGCCAGCAGCGCAGAAGGACAGGGCCCCAACAATGAGCAGTTCTTC. Translated: CASSAEGQGPNNEQFF. This rearrangement joins TRBV9 to TRBJ2-1; 8 bases match TRBD1. There are 16 residues in the CDR3. The V and J ends lost 3 bases and 5 bases, in that order; junction bases with no gene match: 10. Germline-derived CDR1 and CDR2 are SGDLS and YYNGEE.

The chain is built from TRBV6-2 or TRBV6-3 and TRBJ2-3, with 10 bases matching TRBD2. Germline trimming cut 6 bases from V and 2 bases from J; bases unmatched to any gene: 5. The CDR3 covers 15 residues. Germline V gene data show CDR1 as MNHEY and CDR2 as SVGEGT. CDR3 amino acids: CASSAGTSDTDTQYF. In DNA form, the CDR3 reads TGTGCCAGCAGCGCCGGGACTAGCGACACAGATACGCAGTATTTT.

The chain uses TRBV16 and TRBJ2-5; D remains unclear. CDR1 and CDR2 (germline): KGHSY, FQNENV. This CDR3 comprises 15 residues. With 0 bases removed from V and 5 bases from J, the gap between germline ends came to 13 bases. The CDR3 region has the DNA TGTGCCAGCAGCCAATCGTCAGGCCTCTGGGAGACCCAGTACTTC. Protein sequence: CASSQSSGLWETQYF.

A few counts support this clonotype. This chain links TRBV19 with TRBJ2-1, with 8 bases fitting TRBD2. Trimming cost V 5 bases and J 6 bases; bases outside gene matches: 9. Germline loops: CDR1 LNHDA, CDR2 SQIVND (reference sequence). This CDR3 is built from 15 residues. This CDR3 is CASSFREGGINEQFF. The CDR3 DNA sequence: TGTGCCAGTAGTTTCCGGGAGGGGGGCATCAATGAGCAGTTCTTC.

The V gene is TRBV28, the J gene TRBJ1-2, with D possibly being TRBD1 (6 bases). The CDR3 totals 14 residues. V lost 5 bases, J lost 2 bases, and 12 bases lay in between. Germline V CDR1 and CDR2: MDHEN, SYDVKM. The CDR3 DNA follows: TGTGCCAGCAGTCGACTGGACAGAAACTATGGCTACACCTTC. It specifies CASSRLDRNYGYTF.

The DNA of the CDR3 is TGTGCCTGGAGTACCTTAATCTCGGGAGAGACCCAGTACTTC. Protein sequence: CAWSTLISGETQYF. The chain is built from TRBV30 and TRBJ2-5; unclear D gene. Germline values: CDR1 GTSNPN, CDR2 SVGIG (reference sequence). The CDR3 covers 14 residues. V was cut by 2 bases and J by 4 bases, with 14 bases left in between.

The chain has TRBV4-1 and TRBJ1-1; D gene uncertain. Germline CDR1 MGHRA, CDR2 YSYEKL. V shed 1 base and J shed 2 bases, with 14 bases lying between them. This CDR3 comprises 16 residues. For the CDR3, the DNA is TGCGCCAGCAGCCAAGTGGGATCCTTTCTAAACACTGAAGCTTTCTTT. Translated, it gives CASSQVGSFLNTEAFF.